This TCR beta chain was sequenced in a study of tissue T cells after allogeneic stem cell transplantation. Study information: Where cell numbers permitted, CD3+ T cells were sorted from preserved blood and marrow. Study-level points and caveats: TCR repertoires tracked anatomic similarity, regardless of disease or transplant status.

V was clipped by 6 bases and J by 0 bases; unmatched bases: 14. The CDR3 totals 18 residues. The germline V gene encodes CDR1 MNHEY and CDR2 SMNVEV (reference sequence). Some clones are missing from TCRdb's copy, which holds only in-frame ones; the method was immunoSEQ multiplex PCR. The sample contains some 25,000 clones, around 90% of which appear only once. Points on this clone: Its antigen is as yet unknown.

The sequences come from blood, collected before transplantation. This clonotype was obtained from a male donor older than 55 who later had graft-versus-host disease after an allogeneic stem cell transplant. The rearrangement uses TRBV27 and TRBJ2-1, with 7 bases that match TRBD2. CDR3 in DNA: TGTGCCAGCAGCTCCCTTCTCCCTAGCGGCCTCTCCTACAATGAGCAGTTCTTC. Its translation: CASSSLLPSGLSYNEQFF.